The following is a T cell receptor (beta chain) sequence with its context. Its target is unknown. The sample belongs to a study of T cells in Graves' hyperthyroidism and ophthalmopathy. Study results and caveats: The model foresaw ophthalmopathy a median approximately 6.3 months prior to onset. Most clonotypes expanded in the thyroid (above 0.001) were also present in blood.

Diagnoses were established using clinical symptoms, serum thyroxine and TRAb, thyroid ultrasound and orbital computed tomography. Using around 10 ml of fresh peripheral blood, PBMCs were prepared. TCR beta CDR3 regions were amplified from RNA. Initially, a first-round RT-PCR of the TCR CDR3 employed the HTBI primer set. In TCRdb, the multiplex PCR reads were re-called with MiXCR into one record per CDR3 protein. The sample gives roughly 300,000 distinct CDR3 sequences, under 25% of which show up once; around 45% is in the top ten. The clonotype comes from a woman aged 45-59 years with Graves' hyperthyroidism. Sequences were obtained from blood.

The CDR3 loop reads CATSDPSKGYEQYF. In DNA, the CDR3 is TGTGCCACCAGCGACCCCTCTAAAGGCTACGAGCAGTACTTC. The chain carries TRBV24-1 and TRBJ2-7; unclear D gene. V shed 7 bases and J shed 3 bases, with 15 bases lying between them. The CDR3 covers 14 residues. Germline V gene sequence: CDR1 KGHDR, CDR2 SFDVKD.